This T cell receptor (beta chain) came from a study of T cell responses to AZD1222 COVID-19 vaccine (dated by TCRdb to 2020 to 2023). Regarding the complete study: Because spike-specific TCR depth and breadth did not differ between the two schedules, AZD1222 recipients who got a second dose at roughly 4 weeks were pooled with those who got a second dose at roughly 12 weeks. A total of approximately 250 trial participants underwent TCR sequencing, of whom roughly 210 had received two doses of AZD1222 and approximately 25 had received two doses of the MenACWY control vaccine. Trial participants were enrolled by age into subgroups of 18-55, 56-69 and 70-plus years, and roughly 150, 30 and 60 TCR-sequenced participants, respectively, were included in these subgroups. Overall study results and their limits: Epitopes outside the regions mutated in the B.1.351 and B.1.1.7 variants were reportedly recognized by nearly half of the unique spike-specific TCRs. Participants were mostly white British, with more females than males. The authors suggested clonal diversity may have been underestimated. After two AZD1222 doses, spike-specific TCR breadth and depth were significantly higher than at day 0 and than in MenACWY recipients. Conclusions about previously exposed vaccinees are limited, since just a handful of AZD1222 recipients were seropositive for SARS-CoV-2 at baseline. No day 14 peak-response samples were available, so repertoires were characterized only after the peak T cell response. The 56-69-year group was small, and its depth increase did not reach significance, likely because of low power. CD4 TCRs associated with the vaccine covered the entire spike protein, and the dominant responses were in regions 160-218 and 743-854.

CDR1 and CDR2 are drawn from the germline V gene: MGHRA, YSYEKL. From its cysteine to its phenylalanine, the CDR3 spans 16 amino acids. Just CDR3 DNA is preserved here, 48 bases in frame from base 1. A distance of 13 bases separates the germline ends of V and J, which lose 3 bases and 1 base respectively. As to this clone: Its antigen remains undetermined. No clone much larger than this one lies a single base away; base qualities are absent.

The CDR3 regions of human TCRbeta chains were analyzed by immunosequencing. Per the original workflow: Repertoire TCRs were checked for matches against a reference library of SARS-CoV-2-specific TCRs that had been generated using the MIRA antigen-specificity platform. Breadth meant the fraction of unique TCRs that were SARS-CoV-2-associated, whereas depth meant the fraction of total T cells that were SARS-CoV-2-associated. Using the MIRA data, every spike-specific TCR was mapped to the spike region that the TCR reacted to and assigned to either a CD4 or a CD8 class. Log10-transformed breadth and depth values were compared by one-way ANOVA with Sidak's multiple comparisons tests. TCRdb's version of the immuneACCESS table is confined to in-frame rearrangements and falls short of the full clone set. An unresolved V gene accounts for under half of the shortfall where checked; the remainder is of unknown origin. V, J and clone size reflect that table, while D and trimming were determined from the DNA. The sample has approximately 27,000 clones on record, 75% to 90% of them singletons. Of the sample, 1.3% is held by the ten largest clones.

The sample's time point label, in plain terms: baseline before first vaccination. Vaccinee samples came from UK trials COV001 and COV002, including a single-blind randomized controlled phase 2/3 trial of AZD1222 (ChAdOx1 nCoV-19) in healthy adults. For TCRbeta chain sequencing, PBMC samples from trial participants were taken at day 0 and at day 28 after the second dose. The specimen comprised peripheral blood, sampled on day 0 of AZD1222 vaccination. The receptor was isolated from an adult in good health. The sequence is built from TRBV4-1 and TRBJ2-1, with TRBD1 as a weak D call on 6 bases. The bases read TGCGCCAGCAGCCATACCCAGGGGATATCCTACAATGAGCAGTTCTTC. This translates into CASSHTQGISYNEQFF.